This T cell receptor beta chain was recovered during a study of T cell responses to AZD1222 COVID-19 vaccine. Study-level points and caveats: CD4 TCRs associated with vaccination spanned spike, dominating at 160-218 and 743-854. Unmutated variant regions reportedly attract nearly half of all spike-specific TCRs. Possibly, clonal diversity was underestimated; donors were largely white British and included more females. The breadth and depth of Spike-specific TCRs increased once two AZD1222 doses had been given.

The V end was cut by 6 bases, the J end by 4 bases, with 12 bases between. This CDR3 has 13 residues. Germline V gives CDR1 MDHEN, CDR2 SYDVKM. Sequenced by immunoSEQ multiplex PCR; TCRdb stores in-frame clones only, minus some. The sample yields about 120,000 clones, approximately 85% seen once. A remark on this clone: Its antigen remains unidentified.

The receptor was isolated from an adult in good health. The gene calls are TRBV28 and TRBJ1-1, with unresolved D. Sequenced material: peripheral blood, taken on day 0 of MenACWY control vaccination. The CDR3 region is CASSPLGVTEAFF. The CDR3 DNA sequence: TGTGCCAGCAGCCCCCTTGGGGTCACTGAAGCTTTCTTT.